This TCR beta chain came from a study of blood T cell repertoires in COVID-19. Study as a whole: PBMCs, B-cell-depleted T cells, or T cells provided the cDNA or gDNA that made up the material.

Assay used: immunoSEQ multiplex PCR; TCRdb lists only in-frame clones, some missing. The data show some 250,000 clones, 88% seen once. The sample comprised peripheral blood. This TCR was sampled from a human donor in a cohort sampled during active COVID-19.

CDR3 region: CAWSKVAGAYEQYF. CDR3 coding DNA: TGTGCCTGGAGTAAGGTAGCGGGAGCCTACGAGCAGTACTTC. The chain employs TRBV30 and TRBJ2-7, with 9 bases matching TRBD2. The V gene end was trimmed by 2 bases and the J gene end by 2 bases; junction bases not matched to a gene: 4. Germline V gene data show CDR1 as GTSNPN and CDR2 as SVGIG (reference sequence). This CDR3 contains 14 residues.